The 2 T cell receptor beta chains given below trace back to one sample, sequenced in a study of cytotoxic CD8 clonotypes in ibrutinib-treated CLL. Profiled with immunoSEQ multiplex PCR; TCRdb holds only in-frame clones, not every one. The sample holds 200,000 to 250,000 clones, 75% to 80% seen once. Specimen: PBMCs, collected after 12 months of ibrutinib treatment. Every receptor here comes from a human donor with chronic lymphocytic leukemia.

The CDR3 region has the DNA TGTGCTAGTGGGAGGGATGAGCAGTTCTTC. As protein: CASGRDEQFF. V and J are TRBV7-7 and TRBJ2-1; TRBD2 matches at 7 bases. The CDR3 runs 10 residues. Germline loops: CDR1 SSHAT, CDR2 FNYEAQ (reference sequence).

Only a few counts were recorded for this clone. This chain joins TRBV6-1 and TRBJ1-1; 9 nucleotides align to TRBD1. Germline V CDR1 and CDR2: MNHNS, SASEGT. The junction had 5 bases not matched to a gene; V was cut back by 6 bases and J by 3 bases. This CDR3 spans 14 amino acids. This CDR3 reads CASSTGGADTEAFF. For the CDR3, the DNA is TGTGCCAGCAGCACAGGGGGCGCGGACACTGAAGCTTTCTTT.